The T cell receptor (beta chain) described here comes from a study of CD8+ T cells in alopecia areata (dated by TCRdb to between 2018 and 2020). Background for the entire study: Treated patients were enrolled in an open-label pilot trial of oral tofacitinib, 5 to 10 mg twice daily, for moderate-to-severe alopecia areata. Tofacitinib-treated patients had biopsies at baseline and at 4 and 24 weeks of treatment, with a later scalp biopsy in several patients. TCRbeta CDR3 regions were amplified by immunoSEQ multiplex PCR using 35 Vbeta forward and 13 Jbeta reverse primers. Scalp tissue and sorted CD4+ and CD8+ peripheral blood T cells from patchy and totalis/universalis alopecia areata patients and from healthy controls were covered by human TCRbeta sequencing. In treated patients, disease severity was measured using the SALT score, which gives the percentage of scalp surface area affected. RNA was extracted with the PAXgene miRNA kit for fixed scalp, the miRNeasy kit for PBMCs, and the RNeasy kit for mouse skin. The study used high-throughput TCRbeta sequencing to examine T cell clonal expansion in alopecia areata, in both the C3H/HeJ mouse model and human patients. Tofacitinib was given for 6 to 18 months, followed by 6 months of follow-up off drug to assess delayed response and recurrence. Scalp clonality was compared across normal scalp (n=4), patchy alopecia areata scalp (n=8), and alopecia totalis/universalis scalp (n=8). Findings and caveats that apply to the study as a whole: The treated cohort was small, with a single nonresponder, so links between baseline CD8+ expansion and response need larger studies. Many expanded lesional clones were found to persist in scalp and blood during tofacitinib treatment, and relapse after treatment cessation may be partly explained by this persistence. Unlike mouse skin, which is dominated by gammadelta T cells, normal human skin has resident alphabeta T cells that are also sequenced, and this complicates analysis of the scalp TCR repertoire. With tofacitinib, both scalp clonality and the number of expanded CD8+ clones among the top 100 scalp clones went down significantly. TCR sequences shared between patients were less clear than in mice, possibly partly because of HLA diversity in the patient population. Lesional scalp, especially in alopecia totalis/universalis, showed higher clonality and more expanded CD8+ clones than normal scalp, suggesting antigenic drive.

Library preparation used the immunoSEQ multiplex PCR assay. RNA was extracted from all samples and reverse transcribed into cDNA, which served as template for TCR sequencing. First-strand cDNA was synthesized with SuperScript III using a 2:1 mix of oligo-dT and random hexamers. A synthetic immune receptor repertoire was used to measure amplification bias, and any remaining bias was corrected computationally. As for how the authors treated the data: After raw reads were preprocessed to remove errors, the CDR3 was defined following IMGT conventions as running from the conserved cysteine to phenylalanine. Clonality was computed as 1 minus the Shannon entropy, with the entropy normalized by log2 of the number of productive unique TCRs. Whether scalp clones were CD4 or CD8 was inferred by matching scalp TCRbeta sequences against CD4 and CD8 repertoires sorted from blood. Imported from immuneACCESS, the table was reduced by TCRdb to in-frame sequences with V and J called. These copies leave out some clones; in studies compared against another copy, an unresolved V gene accounts for under half, and the cause of the remainder is not known. V and J calls and clone size come straight from that table; D and trimming were deduced from the DNA. A total of 190,000 or so clones appear in this sample, roughly 61% of them only once. The biggest ten clones account for roughly 12% of the sample.

What this sample's time point label stands for: roughly 26 weeks on oral tofacitinib. Taken with the paper, the label for treatment or condition translates to: oral pan-JAK inhibitor, 5-10 mg twice daily. From alopecia areata patients, peripheral blood was collected along with lesional scalp punch biopsies. PBMCs were separated by density centrifugation and stained for CD3, CD4 and CD8, after which CD4+ and CD8+ T cells were sorted on a FACSAria. V is reduced by 1 base and J by 0 bases, leaving a spacing of 13 bases between them. Reading the germline V gene gives CDR1 SQVTM and CDR2 ANQGSEA. Taken from cysteine to phenylalanine, the CDR3 has 15 residues. Of all the DNA, just the CDR3 is kept, 45 bases in frame from base 1. In regard to this clone: This clone's antigen is unknown. There are no base qualities to consult, and no much larger clone falls within one base.

The sequence is built from TRBV29-1 and TRBJ2-7; TRBD2 is a possible D gene, resting on 5 matching bases. The sequence derives from a human donor with alopecia areata. The input for sequencing was CD8+ T cells sorted from blood, taken at week 24, from a patient treated with tofacitinib. CDR3 sequence: CSVEVEAKPSYEQYF. The DNA sequence follows: TGCAGCGTTGAAGTGGAGGCGAAACCCTCCTACGAGCAGTACTTC.